This T cell receptor beta chain derives from a study of cytomegalovirus exposure and HLA in healthy donors. The study, taken as a whole, reports: With later analysis, a missense DCLRE1C variant became linked to TCR beta V- and J-gene trimming. There were some 150 TCR beta chains listed as cytomegalovirus-associated. Another analysis was done later, and it associated 17,000 or so TCR beta sequences with HLA alleles at 0.05 false discovery rate.

This CDR3 has 12 amino acids. PCR primers comprised 60 Vbeta and 13 Jbeta primers. Libraries were prepared by immunoSEQ multiplex PCR; TCRdb keeps only in-frame clonotypes and omits some of them. The data show 90,000 to 120,000 clones, about 80% seen once. This clone occurred a few times. Its matching antigen is unknown. This chain connects TRBV21-1 to TRBJ1-5; the table names TRBD1, a call not compared with the DNA. TRBV21-1 is flagged as a pseudogene. This TCR was recovered from a man aged 25 to 40 in good health and CMV-seropositive. Sequencing used PBMCs. The DNA for the CDR3 is TGTGCCAGCGGGACAGGGAGTCAGCCCCAGCATTTT. Translated: CASGTGSQPQHF.